The T cell receptor (beta chain) under discussion was sequenced for a study of vaccination and CD4 T cells after COVID-19. Study information: Overlapping spike peptides of SARS-CoV-2, HCoV-NL63, HCoV-OC43 and HCoV-229E were used, and cells were stimulated with them. Each control culture was treated with a CEFX pool, an HIV-1 Nef pool, or no peptide.

Treatment here: approximately 11-day PBMC culture with coronavirus spike peptide pools or control peptides (ViraFEST assay). Before TCRs were sequenced, ViraFEST expanded antigen-specific T cells with peptide pools. Convalescent patients tested SARS-CoV-2 PCR positive from March to December 2020, before Alpha, Beta and Delta emerged. The Oncomine TCR Beta short-read assay was what sequenced the DNA obtained from cultured CD4+ T cells. From the PCR reads, TCRdb called clonotypes with MiXCR, one entry per CDR3 protein. The repertoire includes some 14,000 distinct CDR3 sequences, 45% of them detected once, and under 8.5% sits in the top ten. About this clonotype itself: Antigen unknown.

The CDR3 consists of 14 residues. V shed 0 bases and J shed 7 bases, with 14 bases lying between them. The germline V gene encodes CDR1 SGHNT and CDR2 YYREEE (reference sequence). This TCR was sampled from a human donor who had recovered from COVID-19. The material was CD4+ T cells from blood, cultured in vitro, obtained after SARS-CoV-2 vaccination. This sequence joins TRBV5-4 and TRBJ2-7, with D tentatively TRBD2 (6 bases). Here the CDR3 reads CASSLDVGGREQYF. CDR3 in DNA: TGTGCCAGCAGCTTGGATGTGGGAGGAAGGGAGCAGTACTTC.